Following are 26 T cell receptor beta chains from one sample sequenced in a study of T cell clusters in autoimmune cytopenias. TRB was amplified by touch-down multiplex PCR, primer pools A and B combined. TCRdb reprocessed the multiplex PCR reads and reports one entry per CDR3 protein, with no DNA. The sample has 1,500 to 2,000 distinct CDR3 sequences. Each sample's input was roughly 230 ng genomic DNA, some 38,000 genome equivalents. These data were also reused for a study on T cell repertoires in aging, cancer and after chemotherapy.

Input material: peripheral blood. The receptors derive from a human donor in good health.

This clonotype is classed as medium-sized by frequency. The J gene is TRBJ2-5, the V gene TRBV7-9; TCRdb's D gene call, TRBD2, goes unchecked for lack of DNA. This CDR3 has 15 amino acids. The germline gives CDR1 SEHNR, CDR2 FQNEAQ (reference sequence). The CDR3 sequence is CASSSSGREGPTQYF.

This clonotype is identified as medium-sized from frequency. The chain employs TRBV6-5 and TRBJ2-7; TCRdb's D gene call, TRBD2, goes unchecked for lack of DNA. There are 17 residues in the CDR3. CDR1 MNHEY and CDR2 SVGAGI come from the germline V gene. The CDR3 region is CASSFQREGLSGREQYF.

V usage is TRBV6-1 and J usage is TRBJ1-1. There are 12 residues in the CDR3. The germline V gene has CDR1 MNHNS and CDR2 SASEGT. This CDR3 reads CASSVPNTEAFF.

By frequency, this clonotype registers medium-sized (0.01 to 0.1%). The V gene is TRBV6-1, the J gene TRBJ1-2; TCRdb indicates TRBD1, and absent DNA this call remains unverified. This CDR3 spans 14 amino acids. Germline V CDR1 and CDR2: MNHNS, SASEGT. CDR3 sequence reads: CASSEAGQGRGYTF.

This clonotype counts as medium-sized by frequency. The chain joins TRBV12-3 or TRBV12-4 to TRBJ1-5. The CDR3 has 12 amino acids. CDR3 loop: CASSSGDQPQHF.

The gene calls are TRBV6-5 and TRBJ1-2; the TRBD1 assignment by TCRdb is unverifiable without DNA. Germline V gene sequence: CDR1 MNHEY, CDR2 SVGAGI. This CDR3 spans 13 amino acids. The CDR3 loop is CASRMTGGRGYTF.

This clonotype is identified as medium-sized from frequency. The chain combines TRBV14 with TRBJ2-1. The germline gives CDR1 SGHDN, CDR2 FVKESK. CDR3 size: 13 residues. The CDR3 region is CASSQLVHNEQFF.

Frequency places this clonotype as medium-sized. The V gene is TRBV6-6, the J gene TRBJ1-5; TCRdb returns TRBD1, unconfirmable since there is no DNA. The germline V gene encodes CDR1 MNHNY and CDR2 SVGAGI (reference sequence). The CDR3 is 15 residues long. The CDR3 spells CASSSGQFSNQPQHF.

Judged by frequency, this clonotype is medium-sized. The chain couples TRBV6-4 to TRBJ2-1; TCRdb's D call of TRBD2 is untestable without DNA. CDR1 and CDR2 from the germline V gene are MRHNA and SNTAGT. The CDR3 sequence is 11 residues long. The chain's CDR3 is CATRGGNEQFF.

Measured by frequency, this clonotype is medium-sized. The rearrangement links TRBV30 to TRBJ2-5; TCRdb reports TRBD1, a call that lacks DNA to check it against. The germline V gene has CDR1 GTSNPN and CDR2 SVGIG (reference sequence). The CDR3 covers 13 residues. This CDR3 is CAWSNGGLETQYF. Full variable domain (remainder filled in from reference TRBV30 and TRBJ2-5): SQTIHQWPATLVQPVGSPLSLECTVEGTSNPNLYWYRQAAGRGLQLLFYSVGIGQISSEVPQNLSASRPQDRQFILSSKKLLLSDSGFYLCAWSNGGLETQYFGPGTRLLVL.

According to its frequency, this clonotype is medium-sized (0.01 to 0.1%). V usage is TRBV4-2 and J usage is TRBJ2-1. The CDR3 is 14 amino acids. Germline V gene lookup returns CDR1 LGHNA and CDR2 YNFKEQ. The CDR3 region is CASSQDPQLGEQFF.

This clonotype registers medium-sized (0.01 to 0.1%) by frequency. J is TRBJ2-7 and V is TRBV30; the TCRdb call, TRBD1, lacks DNA for checking. CDR1 is GTSNPN and CDR2 is SVGIG in the germline V gene (reference sequence). CDR3 length equals 15 residues. CDR3 protein: CAWSVIGDSPREQYF.

This clonotype is deemed medium-sized by its frequency. V and J are TRBV27 and TRBJ2-7. Looked up from germline, CDR1 is MNHEY and CDR2 is SMNVEV (reference sequence). The CDR3 is made up of 12 amino acids. CDR3 protein: CASSLGTNEQYF.

According to its frequency, this clonotype is medium-sized. The J gene is TRBJ2-3, the V gene TRBV4-3; TCRdb proposes TRBD1, but this gene call is untestable without DNA. CDR1 LGHNA and CDR2 YSLEER come from the germline V gene. The CDR3 is 16 residues long. CDR3 in amino acids: CASSQEGQKSTDTQYF.

Frequency places this clonotype as large. J is TRBJ2-7 and V is TRBV19; there is no DNA to check the TCRdb D call of TRBD1. The CDR3 extends over 14 amino acids. Per the germline V gene, CDR1 is LNHDA and CDR2 is SQIVND (reference sequence). CDR3 amino acids: CASSITGPGDEQYF.

This chain connects TRBV6-1 to TRBJ1-6; without DNA, the TCRdb call of TRBD1 cannot be checked. CDR3 length: 16 residues. The germline V gene encodes CDR1 MNHNS and CDR2 SASEGT. The CDR3: CASSYPPTGQSSPLHF.

The rearrangement uses TRBV20-1 and TRBJ2-7; with no DNA, the TCRdb D assignment of TRBD1 cannot be verified. CDR3 length: 16 amino acids. The V gene's germline CDR1 is DFQATT and CDR2 SNEGSKA (reference sequence). CDR3 sequence reads: CSARPQARGRPYEQYF.

This clonotype registers medium-sized by frequency. This chain links TRBV5-1 with TRBJ1-3; as DNA is missing, the TRBD1 call by TCRdb cannot be tested. CDR3 size: 15 residues. The germline gives CDR1 SGHRS, CDR2 YFSETQ. The CDR3 reads CASSWNRDTGNTIYF.

This clonotype is classed as medium-sized by frequency. V gene TRBV6-2 or TRBV6-3 combines with J gene TRBJ1-5; TCRdb lists TRBD1, though no DNA is available to test this call. CDR1 is MNHEY, CDR2 SVGEGT, per germline. This CDR3 is 18 amino acids long. CDR3 protein: CASSYSSLDRVGNQPQHF.

The chain links TRBV5-1 to TRBJ2-5; lacking DNA, the TRBD1 call made by TCRdb goes unchecked. Germline CDR1 reads SGHRS; CDR2 reads YFSETQ. The CDR3 is 16 amino acids. CDR3 sequence: CASSNAGTGGEETQYF.

In terms of frequency, this clonotype is medium-sized. The V and J genes are TRBV27 and TRBJ1-1; TCRdb names TRBD1, which stays unverified in the absence of DNA. CDR1 is MNHEY, CDR2 SMNVEV, per germline (reference sequence). CDR3 length equals 17 residues. The CDR3 sequence: CASSSRGGDRGNTEAFF.

The chain links TRBV20-1 to TRBJ2-3; the TCRdb D gene call, TRBD1, has no DNA to confirm it. In germline, CDR1 is DFQATT, CDR2 SNEGSKA (reference sequence). The CDR3 runs 14 residues. The CDR3 here is CSSLSGANTDTQYF.

By frequency, this clonotype registers medium-sized (0.01 to 0.1%). The chain has TRBV7-2 and TRBJ2-3; TCRdb calls TRBD1, which cannot be checked without DNA. The CDR3 contains 17 residues. Germline V gives CDR1 SGHTA, CDR2 FQGNSA. The CDR3 here is CASSPFWVSGTGDTQYF.

This chain connects TRBV5-1 to TRBJ2-7; with no DNA, the TCRdb D assignment of TRBD2 cannot be verified. Germline lookup yields CDR1 SGHRS and CDR2 YFSETQ. The CDR3 is made up of 15 amino acids. The CDR3 region is CASSLRLEGSGEQYF.

The J gene is TRBJ1-1, the V gene TRBV5-1. The CDR3 length is 16 residues. CDR1 is SGHRS, CDR2 YFSETQ, per germline. This CDR3 is CASSPRTTELNTEAFF.

This clonotype shows up as large (0.1 to 1%) by frequency. V usage is TRBV6-4 and J usage is TRBJ2-1; the TCRdb D gene call, TRBD2, has no DNA to confirm it. Per germline, CDR1 MRHNA and CDR2 SNTAGT. This CDR3 has 14 amino acids. The CDR3 region is CASSDGSSGNEQFF.